Listed below are T cell receptor beta chains from one sample, sequenced in a study of blood T cell repertoires in COVID-19. Only in-frame clones appear in the TCRdb table, and some are missing; sequencing was by immunoSEQ multiplex PCR. The repertoire consists of just under 50,000 clones, with 86% occurring once and the leading ten covering approximately 15%. The material sequenced was peripheral blood. These receptors were collected from a human donor in a cohort sampled during active COVID-19. Each CDR3 is given with its conserved first and last residue. A D gene is named only where the DNA matches it firmly. The listing skips clone size in some rows; elsewhere it reads once, few, many or a size class.

TRBV10-2	TRBD2	.	TRBJ2-1	CASSQREGPNEQFF	TGCGCCAGCAGTCAGCGGGAGGGCCCGAATGAGCAGTTCTTC
TRBV27	.	.	TRBJ1-2	CASSLDRDTYNYGYTF	TGTGCCAGCAGTTTAGACCGGGACACATATAACTATGGCTACACCTTC
TRBV5-1	.	once	TRBJ1-4	CASSLAAGRGEKLFF	TGCGCCAGCAGCTTGGCCGCAGGGCGAGGTGAAAAACTGTTTTTT
TRBV30	TRBD1	.	TRBJ1-5	CALGTGGNQPQHF	TGTGCCTTGGGGACAGGGGGGAATCAGCCCCAGCATTTT
TRBV5-4	.	.	TRBJ1-3	CASSLGRAGNTIYF	TGTGCCAGCAGCTTGGGCAGGGCTGGAAACACCATATATTTT
TRBV4-1	.	.	TRBJ2-5	CASSQIQVLETQYF	TGCGCCAGCAGCCAGATTCAGGTTTTGGAGACCCAGTACTTC
TRBV10-1	TRBD2	.	TRBJ2-1	CASEPVCGGGSSYNEQFF	TGCGCCAGCGAGCCCGTATGTGGGGGGGGGTCCTCCTACAATGAGCAGTTCTTC
TRBV29-1	TRBD2	.	TRBJ2-1	CSVAAGGPGNEQFF	TGCAGCGTTGCTGCGGGAGGGCCAGGCAATGAGCAGTTCTTC
TRBV9	.	.	TRBJ2-1	CASSVLRVSYNEQFF	TGTGCCAGCAGCGTCTTGCGGGTCTCCTACAATGAGCAGTTCTTC
TRBV18	TRBD1	.	TRBJ2-3	CASSRGDRASDTQYF	TGTGCCAGCTCCCGGGGGGACAGGGCCTCAGATACGCAGTATTTT
TRBV4-1	.	.	TRBJ1-3	CASSQQGKMNTIYF	TGCGCCAGCAGCCAACAGGGGAAGATGAACACCATATATTTT
TRBV5-6	.	.	TRBJ2-3	CASSFIDYPSTDTQYF	TGTGCCAGCAGCTTCATCGACTACCCTAGCACAGATACGCAGTATTTT
TRBV29-1	TRBD1	.	TRBJ2-3	CSVVGGQGERTSTDTQYF	TGCAGCGTTGTCGGCGGACAGGGGGAACGAACTAGCACAGATACGCAGTATTTT
TRBV5-1	TRBD1	.	TRBJ2-7	CASIPGQGAREQYF	TGCGCCAGCATCCCGGGACAGGGGGCTCGCGAGCAGTACTTC
TRBV9	.	.	TRBJ1-3	CASNEAPYSGNTIYF	TGTGCCAGCAATGAGGCGCCCTACTCTGGAAACACCATATATTTT
TRBV7-2	TRBD1	few	TRBJ1-2	CASTSDRNNYGYTF	TGTGCCAGCACCTCGGACAGGAATAACTATGGCTACACCTTC
TRBV18	TRBD1	.	TRBJ2-5	CASSPLDRAETQYF	TGTGCCAGCTCACCCTTGGACAGGGCGGAGACCCAGTACTTC
TRBV6-5	.	.	TRBJ1-2	CASRPRQMSYGYTF	TGTGCCAGCAGACCCCGACAGATGTCTTATGGCTACACCTTC
TRBV7-2	.	.	TRBJ2-3	CASSLFWAGITDTQYF	TGTGCCAGCAGCTTATTCTGGGCAGGGATCACAGATACGCAGTATTTT
TRBV15	TRBD2	.	TRBJ2-3	CATRGDSGQITDTQYF	TGTGCCACCAGGGGCGATAGCGGGCAGATCACAGATACGCAGTATTTT
TRBV9	.	.	TRBJ1-2	CASSPDSAPNYGYTF	TGTGCCAGCAGCCCCGACTCGGCACCGAACTATGGCTACACCTTC
TRBV29-1	.	.	TRBJ1-1	CSVEPAASLNTEAFF	TGCAGCGTTGAGCCAGCGGCCTCTTTGAACACTGAAGCTTTCTTT